This T cell receptor (beta chain) was found in a study of graft-versus-host responses after intestinal transplantation. Study context: Each patient got anti-thymocyte globulin induction, then tacrolimus and steroids for around three years.

Processing released intraepithelial and lamina propria lymphocytes from the graft tissue. Trimming removed 4 bases from V and 2 bases from J; junction bases left unmatched: 9. CDR3 size: 15 residues. Germline CDR1 is SGHRS and CDR2 is YFSETQ. The data were produced by immunoSEQ multiplex PCR, yet TCRdb's version contains in-frame clones alone and is incomplete. In the table there are 35,000 to 40,000 clones, around 90% of which are singletons. Sequenced material: ileum tissue, taken about 200 days after intestinal transplant. The receptor comes from a human patient who received an intestinal transplant, so some T cells may come from the graft donor. The rearrangement joins TRBV5-1 to TRBJ2-7; 7 bases match TRBD1. For the CDR3, the DNA is TGCGCCAGCAGCCCACTAACCGGGACAGCCTACGAGCAGTACTTC. Translated, it gives CASSPLTGTAYEQYF.